These 4 T cell receptor beta chains were sequenced from one sample in a study of blood T cell repertoires in COVID-19. Generated by immunoSEQ multiplex PCR, the TCRdb table keeps only in-frame clones and is missing some. The table has about 74,000 clones, roughly 91% seen once. The sequenced sample was peripheral blood. The receptors stem from a woman of 80 years or more with active or convalescent COVID-19.

V gene TRBV30 combines with J gene TRBJ2-3; 9 bases align to TRBD1. Germline CDR1 GTSNPN, CDR2 SVGIG (reference sequence). J gave up 3 bases and V 3 bases, and 1 base lay outside the gene matches. This CDR3 region has 13 residues. CDR3 region: CAWRDRGTDTQYF. CDR3 bases: TGTGCCTGGAGGGACAGGGGAACAGATACGCAGTATTTT.

The genes are TRBV12-3 or TRBV12-4 and TRBJ2-2; D remains ambiguous. This CDR3 has 13 amino acids. Trimming removed 8 bases from V and 1 base from J, with 8 bases in between. CDR3 coding DNA: TGTGCCAGCGATACAGAGAACACCGGGGAGCTGTTTTTT. Amino acid sequence: CASDTENTGELFF.

In this sample, this clone turned up once. The gene calls are TRBV6-5 and TRBJ1-4; TRBD1 matches at 7 bases. V lost 6 bases and J lost 8; bases outside the gene matches: 9. Germline-derived CDR1 and CDR2 are MNHEY and SVGAGI. The CDR3 covers 14 residues. The CDR3 coding sequence is TGTGCCAGCAGCGCCACAGGGGACTGGGAAAAACTGTTTTTT. Encoded protein: CASSATGDWEKLFF.

This clone appeared once. The rearrangement links TRBV21-1 to TRBJ1-3; TRBD1 is the table's D call, not checked against the DNA. TRBV21-1 is a recognized pseudogene. This CDR3 has 17 residues. CDR3 nucleotides: TGTGCCAGCAGCAAACCCATGGACAGGCTAAGTGGAAACACCATATATTTT. Protein: CASSKPMDRLSGNTIYF.